One and the same sample provided the 9 T cell receptor beta chains below, sequenced in a study of blood T cells in healthy people across ages. Alongside a J-beta primer mix, a sample-barcoded 5' primer served in a second PCR lasting about 7 to 11 cycles. MiXCR was run by TCRdb on the 5' RACE reads, yielding one entry per CDR3 protein. Here the sample spans 780,000 or so distinct CDR3 sequences, 40% to 65% being singletons. Specimen: blood. The source is a man older than 75 in good health.

The rearrangement links TRBV20-1 to TRBJ1-1, with D perhaps matching TRBD1 (6 bases). Trimming pared 3 bases from V and 5 bases from J, leaving 19 bases between. CDR1 and CDR2 from the germline V gene are DFQATT and SNEGSKA (reference sequence). The CDR3 extends over 15 amino acids. The DNA of the CDR3 is TGCAGTGCTAGCCCGCGCTCCAGGGGAGGGACTGAAGCTTTCTTT. Translation gives CSASPRSRGGTEAFF.

This chain links TRBV20-1 with TRBJ1-2, with a tentative D call TRBD1 (5 bases). Germline values: CDR1 DFQATT, CDR2 SNEGSKA (reference sequence). This CDR3 has 10 residues. V shed 3 bases and J shed 10 bases, with 9 bases lying between them. In DNA form, the CDR3 reads TGCAGTGCTAGGGGACTGAACTACACCTTC. Translated, it gives CSARGLNYTF.

This clonotype has only a few counts. This sequence joins TRBV7-2 and TRBJ2-7, with 7 bases lining up with TRBD1. From germline, CDR1 is SGHTA and CDR2 FQGNSA. CDR3 length equals 15 residues. Losses at the gene ends were 1 base for V and 4 bases for J; bases not matched to a gene: 7. The CDR3, as DNA: TGTGCCAGCAGCTTAGAAACAGGGGTATGGTACGAGCAGTACTTC. The encoded protein is CASSLETGVWYEQYF.

The chain employs TRBV9 and TRBJ1-5; 7 nucleotides match TRBD1. The CDR3 runs 14 residues. Per the germline V gene, CDR1 is SGDLS and CDR2 is YYNGEE. V lost 0 bases, J lost 6 bases, and 3 bases stayed unmatched. CDR3 nucleotides: TGTGCCAGCAGCGTAGGGGACAGACCTCAGCCCCAGCATTTT. Amino acids: CASSVGDRPQPQHF.

The chain is built from TRBV7-9 and TRBJ1-2, with TRBD1 as a possible D gene (6 bases). CDR3 length: 13 residues. The germline V gene encodes CDR1 SEHNR and CDR2 FQNEAQ (reference sequence). The germline V and J ends were trimmed by 3 bases and 8 bases, with 13 bases remaining between them. CDR3 DNA sequence: TGTGCCAGCAGCTTGGGGGCAGATGGAGGCTACACCTTC. Its protein is CASSLGADGGYTF. Based on the CDR3 plus reference TRBV7-9 and TRBJ1-2, the full variable domain is DTGVSQNPRHKITKRGQNVTFRCDPISEHNRLYWYRQTLGQGPEFLTYFQNEAQLEKSRLLSDRFSAERPKGSFSTLEIQRTEQGDSAMYLCASSLGADGGYTFGSGTRLTVV.

This clonotype was seen a few times. The chain employs TRBV4-1 and TRBJ2-3, with unresolved D. The CDR3 spans 14 residues. The V and J ends lost 1 base and 14 bases respectively, with 19 bases between them. CDR1 MGHRA and CDR2 YSYEKL come from the germline V gene. In DNA, the CDR3 is TGCGCCAGCAGCCAAGTCGCCTTACACAGATACGCGTATTTT. It codes for CASSQVALHRYAYF.

The chain uses TRBV20-1 and TRBJ2-5; perhaps TRBD2 as D (5 bases). Trimming left V 0 bases short and J 7 bases short, with 9 bases between. CDR1 is DFQATT and CDR2 is SNEGSKA in the germline V gene (reference sequence). The CDR3 has 12 amino acids. Here the CDR3 DNA reads TGCAGTGCTAGAGAGCCAGCGGTGACCCAGTACTTC. It yields the protein CSAREPAVTQYF.

The chain recombines TRBV10-3 with TRBJ2-5; tentative D call: TRBD1 (6 bases). The germline gives CDR1 ENHRY, CDR2 SYGVKD. Trimming took off 10 bases at V and 1 base at J, with 13 bases between the two ends. This CDR3 has 13 amino acids. This CDR3 reads CATLHRAQETQYF. The CDR3 DNA sequence: TGTGCCACGCTCCACAGGGCCCAAGAGACCCAGTACTTC.

The V and J genes are TRBV20-1 and TRBJ2-3, with 8 bases aligning to TRBD1. CDR3 length: 15 residues. V trimming: 3 bases; J trimming: 0 bases; junction bases outside the gene matches: 5. In germline, CDR1 is DFQATT, CDR2 SNEGSKA (reference sequence). The CDR3: CSARTGASSTDTQYF. The CDR3 coding sequence is TGCAGTGCTAGGACAGGGGCCTCTAGCACAGATACGCAGTATTTT.